The present entry profiles one T cell receptor (beta chain) with its context. No antigen is known for it. The CDR3 loop spans 14 amino acids. The V end was cut by 0 bases, the J end by 1 base, with 6 bases between. Germline CDR1 and CDR2: KGHSH and LQKENI. Sequencing was performed with immunoSEQ multiplex PCR; in TCRdb, only in-frame clones are kept and a portion is missing. The repertoire holds 150,000 to 200,000 clones, with just under 90% as singletons. The record originates from a study of T cell responses to AZD1222 COVID-19 vaccine. Study-wide points: Vaccination with two AZD1222 doses was followed by a rise in Spike-specific TCR breadth and depth.

The chain links TRBV18 to TRBJ2-5; no reliable D call. Sample: peripheral blood, taken 28 days after the second dose of the MenACWY control vaccine. This receptor was identified in an adult who received the MenACWY meningococcal vaccine as a control. The CDR3 DNA is TGTGCCAGCTCACCACCGGGATTCCAAGAGACCCAGTACTTC. Its protein is CASSPPGFQETQYF. The complete variable domain, with remaining parts taken from reference TRBV18 and TRBJ2-5, reads NAGVMQNPRHLVRRRGQEARLRCSPMKGHSHVYWYRQLPEEGLKFMVYLQKENIIDESGMPKERFSAEFPKEGPSILRIQQVVRGDSAAYFCASSPPGFQETQYFGPGTRLLVL.